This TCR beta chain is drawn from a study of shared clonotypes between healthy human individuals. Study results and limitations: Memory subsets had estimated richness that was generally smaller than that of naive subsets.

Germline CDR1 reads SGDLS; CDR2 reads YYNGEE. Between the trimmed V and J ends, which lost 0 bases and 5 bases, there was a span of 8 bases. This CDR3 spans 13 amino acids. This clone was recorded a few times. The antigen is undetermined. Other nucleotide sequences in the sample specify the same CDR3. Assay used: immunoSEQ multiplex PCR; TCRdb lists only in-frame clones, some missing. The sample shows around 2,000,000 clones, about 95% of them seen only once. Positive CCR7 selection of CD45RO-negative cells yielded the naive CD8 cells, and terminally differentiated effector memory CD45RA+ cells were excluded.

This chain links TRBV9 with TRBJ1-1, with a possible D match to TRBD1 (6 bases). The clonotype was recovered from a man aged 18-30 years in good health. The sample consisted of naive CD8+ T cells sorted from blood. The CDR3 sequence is CASSVGTGTEAFF. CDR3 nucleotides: TGTGCCAGCAGCGTAGGAACAGGGACTGAAGCTTTCTTT.